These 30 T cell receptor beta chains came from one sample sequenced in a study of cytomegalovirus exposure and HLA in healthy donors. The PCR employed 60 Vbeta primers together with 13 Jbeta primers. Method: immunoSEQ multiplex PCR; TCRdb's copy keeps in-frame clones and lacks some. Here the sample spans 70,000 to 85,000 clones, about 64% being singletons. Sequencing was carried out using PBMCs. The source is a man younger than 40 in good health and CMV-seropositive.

CDR3 DNA: TGTGCCTGGAGTGCTAGCTCCCGTGAGCAGTTCTTC. It yields the protein CAWSASSREQFF. The V gene is TRBV30, the J gene TRBJ2-1; possibly TRBD2 for D (5 bases). This CDR3 is 12 amino acids long. CDR1 and CDR2 from the germline V gene are GTSNPN and SVGIG (reference sequence). V lost 1 base and J lost 9, with 10 bases in between.

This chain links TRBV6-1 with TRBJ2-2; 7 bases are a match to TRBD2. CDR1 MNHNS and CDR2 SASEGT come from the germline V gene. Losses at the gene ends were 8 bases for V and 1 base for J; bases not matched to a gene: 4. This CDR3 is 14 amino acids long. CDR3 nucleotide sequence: TGTGCCAGCTCGACTAGCCAGAACACCGGGGAGCTGTTTTTT. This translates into CASSTSQNTGELFF.

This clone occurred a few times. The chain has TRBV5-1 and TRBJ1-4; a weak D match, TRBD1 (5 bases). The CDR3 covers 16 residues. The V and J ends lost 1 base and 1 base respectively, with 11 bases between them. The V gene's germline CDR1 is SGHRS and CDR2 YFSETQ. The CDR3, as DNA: TGCGCCAGCAGCTTGTGGCAGGGTAAAACTAATGAAAAACTGTTTTTT. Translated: CASSLWQGKTNEKLFF.

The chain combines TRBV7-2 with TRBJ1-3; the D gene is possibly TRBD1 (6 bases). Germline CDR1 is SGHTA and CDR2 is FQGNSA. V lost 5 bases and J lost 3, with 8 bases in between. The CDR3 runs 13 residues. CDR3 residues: CASSAGVGNTIYF. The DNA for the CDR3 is TGTGCCAGCAGCGCAGGGGTTGGAAACACCATATATTTT.

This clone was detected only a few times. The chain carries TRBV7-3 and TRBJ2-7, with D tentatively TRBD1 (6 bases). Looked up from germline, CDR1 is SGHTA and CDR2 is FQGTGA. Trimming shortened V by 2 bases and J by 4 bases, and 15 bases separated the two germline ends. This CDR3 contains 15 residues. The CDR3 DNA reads TGTGCCAGCAGCTTAGGCCCAGGGGAACAATACGAGCAGTACTTC. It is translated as CASSLGPGEQYEQYF.

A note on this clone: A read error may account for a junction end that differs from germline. CDR3 sequence reads: CASSEGTSNTEELFF. The DNA of the CDR3 is TGTGCCAGCAGCGAAGGGACTTCGAACACCGAGGAGCTGTTTTTT. V usage is TRBV9 and J usage is TRBJ2-2; possibly TRBD2 for D (6 bases). The CDR3 contains 15 residues. Germline lookup yields CDR1 SGDLS and CDR2 YYNGEE.

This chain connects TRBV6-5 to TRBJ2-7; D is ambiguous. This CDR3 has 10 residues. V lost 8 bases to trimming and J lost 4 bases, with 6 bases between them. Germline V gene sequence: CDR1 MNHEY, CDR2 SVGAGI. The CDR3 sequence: CASGRYEQYF. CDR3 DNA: TGTGCCAGCGGCCGATACGAGCAGTACTTC.

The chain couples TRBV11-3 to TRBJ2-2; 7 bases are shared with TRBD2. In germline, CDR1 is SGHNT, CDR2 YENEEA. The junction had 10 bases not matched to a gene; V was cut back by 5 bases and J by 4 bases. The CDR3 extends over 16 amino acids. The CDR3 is CASSRGLADGTGELFF. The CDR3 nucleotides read TGTGCCAGCAGCCGAGGGCTAGCGGATGGCACCGGGGAGCTGTTTTTT.

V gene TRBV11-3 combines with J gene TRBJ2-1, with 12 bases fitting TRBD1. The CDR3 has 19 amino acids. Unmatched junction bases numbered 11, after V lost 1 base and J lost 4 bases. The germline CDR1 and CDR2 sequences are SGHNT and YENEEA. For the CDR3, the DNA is TGTGCCAGCAGCTTAGGGAATCTCCGGGACAGGGGGCTGTACAATGAGCAGTTCTTC. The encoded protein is CASSLGNLRDRGLYNEQFF.

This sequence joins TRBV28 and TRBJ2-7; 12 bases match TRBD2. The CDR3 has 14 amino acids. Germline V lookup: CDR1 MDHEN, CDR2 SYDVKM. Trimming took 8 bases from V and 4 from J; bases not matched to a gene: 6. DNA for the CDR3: TGTGCCAGCTCTTTGACTAGCGGGAGATACGAGCAGTACTTC. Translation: CASSLTSGRYEQYF.

CDR3 DNA sequence: TGTGCCAGCAGTTTCGGGGGAGGGAGGTATGATACGCAGTATTTT. This codes for CASSFGGGRYDTQYF. V is TRBV28 and J is TRBJ2-3, with 7 bases that match TRBD2. This CDR3 contains 15 residues. Germline CDR1 reads MDHEN; CDR2 reads SYDVKM. V shed 3 bases and J 6 bases; nucleotides not matched to a gene: 9.

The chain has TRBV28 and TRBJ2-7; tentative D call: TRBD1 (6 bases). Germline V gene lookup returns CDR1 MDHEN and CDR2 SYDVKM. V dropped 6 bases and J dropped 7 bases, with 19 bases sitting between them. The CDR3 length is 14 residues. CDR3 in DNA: TGTGCCAGCAGAGGGAACAGGGTGAGGGGAGAGCAGTACTTC. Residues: CASRGNRVRGEQYF.

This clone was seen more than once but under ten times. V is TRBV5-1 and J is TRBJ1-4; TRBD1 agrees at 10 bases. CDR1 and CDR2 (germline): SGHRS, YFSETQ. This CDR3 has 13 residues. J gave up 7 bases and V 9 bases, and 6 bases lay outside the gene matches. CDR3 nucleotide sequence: TGCGCCAACACCCGGGACAGGGGTGAAAAACTGTTTTTT. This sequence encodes CANTRDRGEKLFF.

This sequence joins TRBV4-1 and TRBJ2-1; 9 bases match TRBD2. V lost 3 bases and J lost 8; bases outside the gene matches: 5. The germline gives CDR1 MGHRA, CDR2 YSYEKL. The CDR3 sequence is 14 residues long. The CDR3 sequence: CASSHPGLAYEQFF. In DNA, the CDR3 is TGCGCCAGCAGCCATCCGGGACTAGCTTATGAGCAGTTCTTC.

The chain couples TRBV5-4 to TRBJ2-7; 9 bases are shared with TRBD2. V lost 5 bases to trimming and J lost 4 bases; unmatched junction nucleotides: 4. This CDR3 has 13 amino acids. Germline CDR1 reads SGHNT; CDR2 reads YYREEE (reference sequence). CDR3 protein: CASRQSGRYEQYF. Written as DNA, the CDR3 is TGTGCCAGCAGACAGAGCGGGAGGTACGAGCAGTACTTC.

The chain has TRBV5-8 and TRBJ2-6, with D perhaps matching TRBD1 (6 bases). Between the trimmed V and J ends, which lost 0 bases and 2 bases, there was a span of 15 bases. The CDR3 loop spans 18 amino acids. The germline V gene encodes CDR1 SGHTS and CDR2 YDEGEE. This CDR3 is CASSLARSPGAGANVLTF. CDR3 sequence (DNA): TGTGCCAGCAGCTTGGCACGATCACCAGGGGCTGGGGCCAACGTCCTGACTTTC. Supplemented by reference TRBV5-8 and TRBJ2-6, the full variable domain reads EAGVTQSPTHLIKTRGQQATLRCSPISGHTSVYWYQQALGLGLQFLLWYDEGEERNRGNFPPRFSGRQFPNYSSELNVNALELEDSALYLCASSLARSPGAGANVLTFGAGSRLTVL.

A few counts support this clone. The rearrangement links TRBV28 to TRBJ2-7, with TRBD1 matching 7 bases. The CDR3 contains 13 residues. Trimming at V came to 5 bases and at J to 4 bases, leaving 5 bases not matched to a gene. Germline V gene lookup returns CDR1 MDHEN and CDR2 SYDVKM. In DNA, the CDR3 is TGTGCCAGCAGTACCCGACAGGGATACGAGCAGTACTTC. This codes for CASSTRQGYEQYF.

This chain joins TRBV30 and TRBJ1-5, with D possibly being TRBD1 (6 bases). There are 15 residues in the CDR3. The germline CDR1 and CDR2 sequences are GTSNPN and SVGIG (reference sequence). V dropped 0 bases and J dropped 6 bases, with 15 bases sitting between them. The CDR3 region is CAWSVLGGPGQPQHF. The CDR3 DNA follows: TGTGCCTGGAGTGTACTCGGGGGGCCGGGTCAGCCCCAGCATTTT.

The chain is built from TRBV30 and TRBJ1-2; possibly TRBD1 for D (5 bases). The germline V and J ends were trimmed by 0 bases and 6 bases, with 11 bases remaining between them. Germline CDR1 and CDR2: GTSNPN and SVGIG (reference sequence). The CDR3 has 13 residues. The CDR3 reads CAWSVQEGNGYTF. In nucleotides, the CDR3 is TGTGCCTGGAGTGTACAGGAAGGGAATGGCTACACCTTC.

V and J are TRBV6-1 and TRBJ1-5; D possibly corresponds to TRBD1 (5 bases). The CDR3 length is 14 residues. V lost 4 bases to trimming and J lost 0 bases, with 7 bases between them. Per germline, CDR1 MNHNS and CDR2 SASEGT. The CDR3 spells CASSGTLSNQPQHF. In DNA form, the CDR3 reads TGTGCCAGCAGTGGGACACTTAGCAATCAGCCCCAGCATTTT.

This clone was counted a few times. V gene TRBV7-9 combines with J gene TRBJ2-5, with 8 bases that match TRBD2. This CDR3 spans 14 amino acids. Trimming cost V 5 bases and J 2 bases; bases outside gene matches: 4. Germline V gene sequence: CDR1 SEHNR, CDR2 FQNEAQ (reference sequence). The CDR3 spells CASSLTSGQETQYF. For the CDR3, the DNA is TGTGCCAGCAGCCTAACTAGCGGTCAAGAGACCCAGTACTTC.

Here the CDR3 reads CASSLGGRDTIYF. Written as DNA, the CDR3 is TGTGCCAGCAGTCTCGGGGGGAGGGACACCATATATTTT. The V and J genes are TRBV7-7 and TRBJ1-3; TRBD1 might be the D (5 bases). The germline V gene encodes CDR1 SSHAT and CDR2 FNYEAQ (reference sequence). The V end was cut by 6 bases, the J end by 8 bases, with 14 bases between. This CDR3 comprises 13 residues.

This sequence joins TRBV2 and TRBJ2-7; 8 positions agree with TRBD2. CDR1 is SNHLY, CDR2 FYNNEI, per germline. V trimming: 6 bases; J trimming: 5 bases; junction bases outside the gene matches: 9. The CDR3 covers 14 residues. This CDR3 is CASRANREGHEQYF. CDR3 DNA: TGTGCCAGCAGGGCGAACCGGGAGGGCCACGAGCAGTACTTC.

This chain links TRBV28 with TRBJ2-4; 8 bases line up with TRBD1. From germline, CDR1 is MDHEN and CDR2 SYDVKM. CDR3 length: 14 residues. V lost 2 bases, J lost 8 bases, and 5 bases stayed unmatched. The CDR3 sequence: CASSLPGQGYIQYF. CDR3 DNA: TGTGCCAGCAGTTTACCTGGACAGGGATACATTCAGTACTTC.

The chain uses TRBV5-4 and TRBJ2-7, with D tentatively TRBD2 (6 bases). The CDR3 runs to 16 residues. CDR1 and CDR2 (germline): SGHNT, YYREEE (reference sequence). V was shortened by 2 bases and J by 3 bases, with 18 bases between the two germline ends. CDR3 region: CASSLALAKFLYEQYF. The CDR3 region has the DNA TGTGCCAGCAGCTTAGCTCTAGCGAAGTTCCTCTACGAGCAGTACTTC.

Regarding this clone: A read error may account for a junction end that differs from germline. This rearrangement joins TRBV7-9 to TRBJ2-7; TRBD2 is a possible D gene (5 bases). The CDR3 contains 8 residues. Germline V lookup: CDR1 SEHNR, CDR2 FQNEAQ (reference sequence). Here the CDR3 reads CARERGRF. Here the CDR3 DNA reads TGTGCCAGAGAGAGAGGGAGATTC. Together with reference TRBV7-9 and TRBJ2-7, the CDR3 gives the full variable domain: DTGVSQNPRHKITKRGQNVTFRCDPISEHNRLYWYRQTLGQGPEFLTYFQNEAQLEKSRLLSDRFSAERPKGSFSTLEIQRTEQGDSAMYLCARERGRFGPGTRLTVT.

CDR3 DNA sequence: TGTGCCAGCAGCTTAAGGCCAGATTCACCCCTCCACTTT. It codes for CASSLRPDSPLHF. J is TRBJ1-6 and V is TRBV7-3; D is unresolved. The CDR3 contains 13 residues. CDR1 is SGHTA, CDR2 FQGTGA, per germline. V shed 1 base and J shed 8 bases, with 6 bases lying between them. Full variable domain (remainder filled in from reference TRBV7-3 and TRBJ1-6): GAGVSQTPSNKVTEKGKYVELRCDPISGHTALYWYRQSLGQGPEFLIYFQGTGAADDSGLPNDRFFAVRPEGSVSTLKIQRTERGDSAVYLCASSLRPDSPLHFGNGTRLTVT.

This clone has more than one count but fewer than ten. CDR3 sequence reads: CASSPQASGREQFF. CDR3 coding DNA: TGTGCCAGCAGCCCGCAGGCTAGCGGCAGGGAGCAGTTCTTC. V gene TRBV7-9 combines with J gene TRBJ2-1, with 7 bases identical to TRBD2. J gave up 10 bases and V 5 bases, and 11 bases lay outside the gene matches. Germline V gives CDR1 SEHNR, CDR2 FQNEAQ (reference sequence). The CDR3 is 14 residues long.

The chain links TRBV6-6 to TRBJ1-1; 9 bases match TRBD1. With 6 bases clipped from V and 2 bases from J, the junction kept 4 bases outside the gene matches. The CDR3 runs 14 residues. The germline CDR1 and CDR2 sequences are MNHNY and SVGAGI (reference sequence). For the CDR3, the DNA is TGTGCCAGCAGAACGGGACAGGGAAACACTGAAGCTTTCTTT. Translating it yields CASRTGQGNTEAFF.

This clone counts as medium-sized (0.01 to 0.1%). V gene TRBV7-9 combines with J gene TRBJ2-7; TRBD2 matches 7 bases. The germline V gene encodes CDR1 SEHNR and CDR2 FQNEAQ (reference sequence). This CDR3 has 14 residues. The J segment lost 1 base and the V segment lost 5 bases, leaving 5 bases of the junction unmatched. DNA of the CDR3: TGTGCCAGCAGCGGGGAGGGGCGTTCCTACGAGCAGTACTTC. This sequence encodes CASSGEGRSYEQYF.